One T cell receptor beta chain is described in this entry. The antigen is undetermined. The data are from a study of OX40 agonist ivuxolimab in advanced cancers. About the research overall: Recorded diagnoses for dose-escalation patients were hepatocellular carcinoma, melanoma, renal cell or head and neck cancer.

Profiled with immunoSEQ multiplex PCR; TCRdb holds only in-frame clones, not every one. The table lists 20,000 to 25,000 clones, over 80% of them singletons. General study points: Also showing low normalized T-cell clonal expansion were some of the nonresponders. Expanded clones were, on average, more numerous in CD8+ T cells than in CD4+.

The TCR sequence derives from an adult with an advanced solid tumor such as melanoma, head and neck, liver or kidney cancer. Sequenced here: CD4+ or CD8+ T cells sorted from blood, sampled in a trial of the OX40 agonist ivuxolimab.

In nucleotides, the CDR3 is TGCGCCAGCAGCCACCCGGGACAGGGGGCATCAGATACGCAGTATTTT. This translates into CASSHPGQGASDTQYF. The chain carries TRBV5-1 and TRBJ2-3, with TRBD1 matching 12 bases. This CDR3 contains 16 residues. CDR1 and CDR2 from the germline V gene are SGHRS and YFSETQ. Germline trimming cut 4 bases from V and 4 bases from J; bases unmatched to any gene: 7.